The 29 T cell receptor beta chains presented below share a single source sample, sequenced in a study of T cells in localized non-small cell lung cancer. Profiled with immunoSEQ multiplex PCR; TCRdb holds only in-frame clones, not every one. The table lists about 52,000 clones, 86% of them singletons. The sample was peripheral blood, taken before any cancer treatment. All receptors derive from a male donor older than 55 with stage III squamous cell lung carcinoma.

V and J are TRBV15 and TRBJ2-3; either TRBD1 or TRBD2 may supply D (6 bases each). Deletions cut 4 bases from V and 0 bases from J, with 14 bases between. CDR1 is LNHNV, CDR2 YYDKDF, per germline (reference sequence). There are 16 residues in the CDR3. The CDR3 bases are TGTGCCACCAGCATGGGGGCGGGGACTAGCACAGATACGCAGTATTTT. It translates to CATSMGAGTSTDTQYF.

The chain combines TRBV5-8 with TRBJ1-4, with D perhaps TRBD1 (5 bases). V was clipped by 0 bases and J by 4 bases, with 16 bases between them. CDR1 is SGHTS and CDR2 is YDEGEE in the germline V gene. This CDR3 has 17 residues. CDR3 residues: CASSLDRGNQHNEKLFF. CDR3 in DNA: TGTGCCAGCAGCTTGGACCGGGGCAACCAGCATAATGAAAAACTGTTTTTT.

The chain links TRBV5-1 to TRBJ1-2, with a possible D match to TRBD1 (5 bases). CDR1 SGHRS and CDR2 YFSETQ come from the germline V gene. The CDR3 loop spans 15 amino acids. Trimming stripped 4 bases from V and 0 bases from J, with 13 bases between. The CDR3 nucleotides are TGCGCCAGCAGCCGGGATGGGACCTCTAACTATGGCTACACCTTC. This sequence encodes CASSRDGTSNYGYTF.

The V call is TRBV5-4, the J call TRBJ1-2, with D possibly matching TRBD1 (6 bases). The CDR3 spans 15 residues. Trimming took 2 bases from V and 7 from J, leaving 18 bases between them. CDR1 and CDR2 (germline): SGHNT, YYREEE (reference sequence). The CDR3 DNA reads as TGTGCCAGCAGCTTTGAGGGGGGGCGAATAGGTGGCTACACCTTC. This codes for CASSFEGGRIGGYTF.

The count of this clone is one. V usage is TRBV2 and J usage is TRBJ2-1; 8 bases map to TRBD1. Germline lookup yields CDR1 SNHLY and CDR2 FYNNEI. V trimming: 0 bases; J trimming: 9 bases; junction bases outside the gene matches: 13. The length of the CDR3 is 17 residues. The DNA of the CDR3 is TGTGCCAGCAGTGAAGCTATCGGACAGGGTAGGAGGGCTGAGCAGTTCTTC. It yields the protein CASSEAIGQGRRAEQFF.

The chain employs TRBV6-6 and TRBJ2-2, with D unclear. Germline values: CDR1 MNHNY, CDR2 SVGAGI (reference sequence). The CDR3 is made up of 14 amino acids. V shed 6 bases and J shed 2 bases, with 10 bases lying between them. This CDR3 reads CASSPPTNTGELFF. CDR3 DNA sequence: TGTGCCAGCAGCCCCCCTACTAACACCGGGGAGCTGTTTTTT.

This rearrangement joins TRBV2 to TRBJ1-1; no clear D gene. V was trimmed by 6 bases and J by 4 bases, leaving 12 bases between them. Looked up from germline, CDR1 is SNHLY and CDR2 is FYNNEI. This CDR3 spans 13 amino acids. The CDR3 DNA sequence: TGTGCCAGCAGGACACGGATCAGCACTGAAGCTTTCTTT. Amino acid sequence: CASRTRISTEAFF.

Regarding this clone: A junction boundary mismatches the germline segment, possibly from a read error. This chain's CDR3 is CASSEVQGPRDF. Here the CDR3 DNA reads TGTGCCAGCAGTGAAGTTCAGGGCCCTCGTGATTTC. The rearrangement links TRBV2 to TRBJ2-7; perhaps TRBD1 as D (5 bases). The CDR3 is 12 residues long. CDR1 SNHLY and CDR2 FYNNEI come from the germline V gene.

The genes are TRBV28 and TRBJ1-1; D gene ambiguous. The CDR3 runs to 12 residues. Trimming shortened V by 4 bases and J by 7 bases, and 10 bases separated the two germline ends. Germline V gene sequence: CDR1 MDHEN, CDR2 SYDVKM. In nucleotides, the CDR3 is TGTGCCAGCAGTTCCGGACGGCATGAAGCTTTCTTT. It translates to CASSSGRHEAFF.

The gene calls are TRBV13 and TRBJ2-1; TRBD2 is a possible D gene (6 bases). V was clipped by 2 bases and J by 0 bases, with 11 bases between them. Germline loops: CDR1 PRHDT, CDR2 FYEKMQ (reference sequence). This CDR3 region has 16 residues. The CDR3 sequence: CASSLSASASYNEQFF. The CDR3 DNA sequence: TGTGCCAGCAGCTTATCGGCTAGCGCCTCCTACAATGAGCAGTTCTTC.

V usage is TRBV27 and J usage is TRBJ2-3, with no clear D. With 8 bases removed from V and 3 bases from J, the gap between germline ends came to 18 bases. The CDR3 covers 15 residues. Germline CDR1 is MNHEY and CDR2 is SMNVEV (reference sequence). For the CDR3, the DNA is TGTGCCAGCTGCCCTACTTCGATCGGGACAGATACGCAGTATTTT. Its protein product is CASCPTSIGTDTQYF.

The gene calls are TRBV4-1 and TRBJ2-5; D uncertain. The V end was cut by 0 bases, the J end by 5 bases, with 16 bases between. The CDR3 runs to 16 residues. Germline V gene lookup returns CDR1 MGHRA and CDR2 YSYEKL. In DNA, the CDR3 is TGCGCCAGCAGCCAAGATCTGGGGTCGGCTGGGGAGACCCAGTACTTC. This gives the protein CASSQDLGSAGETQYF.

The J gene is TRBJ2-5, the V gene TRBV18, with 10 positions matching TRBD2. Germline values: CDR1 KGHSH, CDR2 LQKENI. Trimming took 2 bases from V and 4 from J; bases not matched to a gene: 7. This CDR3 contains 16 residues. CDR3 in DNA: TGTGCCAGCTCACCATCAACGCCTAGCGGGGGAGAGACCCAGTACTTC. It codes for CASSPSTPSGGETQYF.

The J gene is TRBJ2-7, the V gene TRBV30; D is unclear. Germline assignment: CDR1 GTSNPN and CDR2 SVGIG (reference sequence). The CDR3 consists of 11 residues. V lost 5 bases and J 3 bases, leaving 8 bases between the germline ends. CDR3 in DNA: TGTGCCTGGGGACCGAACTACGAGCAGTACTTC. This translates into CAWGPNYEQYF.

The chain couples TRBV6-5 to TRBJ1-3; no reliable D call. Germline CDR1 reads MNHEY; CDR2 reads SVGAGI. V lost 2 bases, J lost 0 bases, and 8 bases lay in between. The CDR3 covers 15 residues. CDR3 residues: CASSYSWGSGNTIYF. The CDR3 region has the DNA TGTGCCAGCAGTTACAGCTGGGGCTCTGGAAACACCATATATTTT.

This rearrangement joins TRBV4-3 to TRBJ1-2, with 7 bases aligning to TRBD1. The CDR3 sequence is 15 residues long. Germline CDR1 LGHNA, CDR2 YSLEER. V shed 3 bases, J shed 2 bases, and the junction held 6 bases outside the gene matches. This CDR3 reads CASSQTTGTNYGYTF. CDR3 sequence (DNA): TGCGCCAGCAGCCAGACGACAGGGACGAACTATGGCTACACCTTC.

The rearrangement links TRBV6-5 to TRBJ1-2, with 7 bases lining up with TRBD1. The V gene's germline CDR1 is MNHEY and CDR2 SVGAGI. V lost 5 bases to trimming and J lost 3 bases; unmatched junction nucleotides: 3. This CDR3 spans 13 amino acids. CDR3 in amino acids: CASSPQGDYGYTF. The CDR3 DNA reads as TGTGCCAGCAGTCCCCAGGGGGACTATGGCTACACCTTC.

The CDR3 protein is CASSLGQGAMNTEAFF. CDR3 DNA: TGCGCCAGCAGCTTGGGACAGGGGGCGATGAACACTGAAGCTTTCTTT. J is TRBJ1-1 and V is TRBV5-1; 10 bases fit TRBD1. This CDR3 is built from 16 residues. Germline trimming cut 0 bases from V and 0 bases from J; bases unmatched to any gene: 2. Germline lookup yields CDR1 SGHRS and CDR2 YFSETQ.

The gene calls are TRBV19 and TRBJ1-3, with no clear D. This CDR3 is 15 amino acids long. CDR1 is LNHDA, CDR2 SQIVND, per germline (reference sequence). V lost 8 bases, J lost 3 bases, and 17 bases lay in between. The CDR3 DNA follows: TGTGCCAGTCGAGTATCGGGATTAATTGGAAACACCATATATTTT. Translating gives CASRVSGLIGNTIYF.

There are a few counts of this clone. The rearrangement links TRBV7-9 to TRBJ1-2; a possible D gene is TRBD1 (5 bases). The germline CDR1 and CDR2 sequences are SEHNR and FQNEAQ (reference sequence). There are 15 residues in the CDR3. V shed 1 base and J shed 4 bases, with 13 bases lying between them. This chain's CDR3 is CASSLEAGPLYGYTF. CDR3 nucleotide sequence: TGTGCCAGCAGCTTAGAGGCAGGGCCCCTCTATGGCTACACCTTC. Full variable domain (remainder filled in from reference TRBV7-9 and TRBJ1-2): DTGVSQNPRHKITKRGQNVTFRCDPISEHNRLYWYRQTLGQGPEFLTYFQNEAQLEKSRLLSDRFSAERPKGSFSTLEIQRTEQGDSAMYLCASSLEAGPLYGYTFGSGTRLTVV.

Notes on this clone: Other nucleotide sequences in the sample specify the same CDR3. The chain uses TRBV6-5 and TRBJ2-5; D perhaps matches TRBD2 (5 bases). Germline V gene lookup returns CDR1 MNHEY and CDR2 SVGAGI. The V end lost 0 bases, the J end lost 4 bases, and 15 bases lay between the germline ends. The CDR3 totals 16 residues. In nucleotides, the CDR3 is TGTGCCAGCAGTTACTCGGGTCTCAATCGGGGAGAGACCCAGTACTTC. Its protein is CASSYSGLNRGETQYF.

The rearrangement uses TRBV7-3 and TRBJ1-5; D may be TRBD1 (5 bases). CDR3 length equals 14 residues. Trimming pared 6 bases from V and 4 bases from J, leaving 13 bases between. The germline V gene has CDR1 SGHTA and CDR2 FQGTGA. The CDR3 DNA sequence: TGTGCCAGCAGTCCGTCGGGGGGGAATCAGCCCCAGCATTTT. Translating gives CASSPSGGNQPQHF.

The V call is TRBV11-2, the J call TRBJ2-2; D is possibly TRBD1 or TRBD2 (5 bases each). From germline, CDR1 is SGHAT and CDR2 FQNNGV. The CDR3 has 17 amino acids. V lost 3 bases, J lost 6 bases, and 20 bases lay in between. The CDR3 loop reads CASSLARDRFTSGELFF. CDR3 coding DNA: TGTGCCAGCAGCTTGGCTAGGGACCGTTTCACCTCCGGGGAGCTGTTTTTT. The full variable domain, its missing parts supplied by reference TRBV11-2 and TRBJ2-2, is EAGVAQSPRYKIIEKRQSVAFWCNPISGHATLYWYQQILGQGPKLLIQFQNNGVVDDSQLPKDRFSAERLKGVDSTLKIQPAKLEDSAVYLCASSLARDRFTSGELFFGEGSRLTVL.

The table lists this clone with a count of one. The rearrangement joins TRBV27 to TRBJ2-7, with TRBD2 identical over 10 bases. With V trimmed by 6 bases and J by 0 bases, 11 bases remained unmatched. The length of the CDR3 is 17 residues. Germline CDR1 is MNHEY and CDR2 is SMNVEV (reference sequence). The CDR3 is CASSPIAGGHLSYEQYF. CDR3 nucleotide sequence: TGTGCCAGCAGCCCGATAGCGGGGGGTCACCTCTCCTACGAGCAGTACTTC.

This clone has a handful of counts. The chain combines TRBV27 with TRBJ1-1; TRBD1 is a possible D gene (5 bases). The CDR3 loop spans 15 amino acids. The V end lost 3 bases, the J end lost 0 bases, and 11 bases lay between the germline ends. The germline V gene has CDR1 MNHEY and CDR2 SMNVEV (reference sequence). CDR3 DNA: TGTGCCAGCAGTTTGGGACCGGCCATGAACACTGAAGCTTTCTTT. Translation: CASSLGPAMNTEAFF.

This chain links TRBV7-8 with TRBJ2-3; TRBD2 might be the D (5 bases). This CDR3 contains 17 residues. V gave up 2 bases and J gave up 4 bases, with 19 bases separating them. CDR1 and CDR2 from the germline V gene are SGHVS and FQNEAQ. The CDR3 is CASSLRAATGTSDTQYF. The DNA for the CDR3 is TGTGCCAGCAGCTTAAGGGCAGCGACGGGAACATCAGATACGCAGTATTTT.

The chain joins TRBV28 to TRBJ1-5; no clear D gene. V gave up 3 bases and J gave up 3 bases, with 9 bases separating them. The CDR3 is made up of 14 amino acids. Germline V gene data show CDR1 as MDHEN and CDR2 as SYDVKM. CDR3 residues: CASSLNSNNQPQHF. The CDR3 DNA is TGTGCCAGCAGTTTGAACAGTAACAATCAGCCCCAGCATTTT.

The V gene is TRBV7-8, the J gene TRBJ2-7, with TRBD2 matching 7 bases. This CDR3 contains 13 residues. Unmatched junction bases numbered 6, after V lost 4 bases and J lost 6 bases. Germline CDR1 reads SGHVS; CDR2 reads FQNEAQ. For the CDR3, the DNA is TGTGCCAGCAGCTCCCGGGGGGAGCGCGAGCAGTACTTC. This translates into CASSSRGEREQYF.

This chain links TRBV5-1 with TRBJ1-1; 7 nucleotides agree with TRBD1. Germline V gene sequence: CDR1 SGHRS, CDR2 YFSETQ. After removal of 0 bases from V and 5 bases from J, the junction contained 7 bases not matched to a gene. The CDR3 spans 15 residues. CDR3 coding DNA: TGCGCCAGCAGCTTGGGTGACAGGGTGGGAACTGAAGCTTTCTTT. Protein sequence: CASSLGDRVGTEAFF.